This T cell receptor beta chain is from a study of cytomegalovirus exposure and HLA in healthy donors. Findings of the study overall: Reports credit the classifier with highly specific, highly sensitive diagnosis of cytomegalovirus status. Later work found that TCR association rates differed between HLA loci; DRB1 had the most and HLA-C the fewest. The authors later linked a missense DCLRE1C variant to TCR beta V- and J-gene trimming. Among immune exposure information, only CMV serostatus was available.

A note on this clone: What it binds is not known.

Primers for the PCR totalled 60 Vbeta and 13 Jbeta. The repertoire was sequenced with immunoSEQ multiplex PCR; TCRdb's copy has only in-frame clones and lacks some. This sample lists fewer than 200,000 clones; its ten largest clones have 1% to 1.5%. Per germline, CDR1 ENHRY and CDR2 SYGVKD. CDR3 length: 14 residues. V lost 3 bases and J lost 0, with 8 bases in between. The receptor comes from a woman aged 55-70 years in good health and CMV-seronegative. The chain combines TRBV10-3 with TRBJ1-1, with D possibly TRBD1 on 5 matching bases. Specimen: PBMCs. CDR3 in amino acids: CAISDPRVNTEAFF. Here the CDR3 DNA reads TGTGCCATCAGTGACCCCAGGGTGAACACTGAAGCTTTCTTT.